The source of this T cell receptor (beta chain) is a study of T cell clonality in common variable immunodeficiency. Study-level results: TCRbeta clonality was increased in CVID versus healthy controls. T cell subpopulation sequencing would be needed to explain CVID clonality.

This clone was observed at least ten times. No antigen is known for it. The read halts 3 residues ahead of the CDR3 end, with the missing end drawn from the germline J gene. Some clones are missing from TCRdb's copy, which holds only in-frame ones; the method was immunoSEQ multiplex PCR. The data show tens of thousands of clones, none appearing only once, with about 13% held by the ten largest. Each donor provided about 5 to 8.5 ml of heparinized whole blood. CDR1 is SGHTA, CDR2 FQGNSA, per germline. The CDR3 runs to 14 residues. The germline V and J ends were trimmed by 4 bases and 2 bases, with 12 bases remaining between them.

This receptor was taken from a person aged 18 to 75 in good health. Material: peripheral blood mononuclear cells. This chain uses TRBV7-2 with TRBJ2-7; tentative D call: TRBD2 (5 bases). The CDR3 loop reads CASSSDSFPYEQYF. The sequenced CDR3 bases are TGTGCCAGCAGCTCGGACTCATTCCCCTACGAG.